Listed below are T cell receptor beta chains from one sample, sequenced in a study of cytomegalovirus exposure and HLA in healthy donors. Clones were sequenced by immunoSEQ multiplex PCR, and TCRdb holds only the in-frame ones, with some missing. Of fewer than 150,000 clones listed, 70% to 80% are singletons. The sequenced sample was PBMCs. These receptors originate from a woman in her 40s in good health and CMV-seropositive. Each CDR3 is given with its conserved first and last residue. Fields, in order: J gene, D gene, clone size, V gene, CDR3 protein, CDR3 DNA. The D gene is left open where the match is weak. The size field is filled for only some rows; it gives once, few, many or a size class.

J gene: TRBJ1-3; D gene: NA; clone size: NA; V gene: TRBV9; CDR3 protein: CAISFGALGNTIYF; CDR3 DNA: TGTGCCATCTCATTTGGGGCGCTTGGAAACACCATATATTTT
J gene: TRBJ1-2; D gene: TRBD1; clone size: once; V gene: TRBV29-1; CDR3 protein: CSVGQGGTGHGYTF; CDR3 DNA: TGCAGCGTTGGTCAGGGCGGGACAGGACATGGCTACACCTTC
J gene: TRBJ2-3; D gene: TRBD2; clone size: NA; V gene: TRBV5-4; CDR3 protein: CASSGQRGLMDTQYF; CDR3 DNA: TGTGCCAGCAGCGGCCAGCGGGGACTAATGGATACGCAGTATTTT
J gene: TRBJ2-3; D gene: NA; clone size: few; V gene: TRBV5-1; CDR3 protein: CASSLDRVGTDTQYF; CDR3 DNA: TGCGCCAGCAGCCTGGACAGAGTTGGCACAGATACGCAGTATTTT
J gene: TRBJ1-1; D gene: NA; clone size: NA; V gene: TRBV6-1; CDR3 protein: CASSDAMRGRGNTEAFF; CDR3 DNA: TGTGCCAGCAGTGACGCGATGCGGGGGCGCGGGAACACTGAAGCTTTCTTT
J gene: TRBJ1-2; D gene: NA; clone size: NA; V gene: TRBV7-2; CDR3 protein: CASSLEAGYYGYTF; CDR3 DNA: TGTGCCAGCAGCTTAGAAGCGGGTTACTATGGCTACACCTTC
J gene: TRBJ2-5; D gene: TRBD2; clone size: NA; V gene: TRBV27; CDR3 protein: CASSAERGRFQYF; CDR3 DNA: TGTGCCAGCAGTGCTGAGCGGGGGCGTTTCCAGTACTTC
J gene: TRBJ2-5; D gene: TRBD2; clone size: many; V gene: TRBV2; CDR3 protein: CASSWTSGGQETQYF; CDR3 DNA: TGTGCCAGCAGTTGGACTAGCGGGGGTCAAGAGACCCAGTACTTC
J gene: TRBJ1-1; D gene: NA; clone size: once; V gene: TRBV7-3; CDR3 protein: CASRFDRQNTEAFF; CDR3 DNA: TGTGCCAGCAGGTTCGACAGGCAGAACACTGAAGCTTTCTTT
J gene: TRBJ2-7; D gene: NA; clone size: NA; V gene: TRBV7-9; CDR3 protein: CASSSLEADSAYEQYF; CDR3 DNA: TGTGCCAGCAGCTCCCTCGAGGCTGACAGCGCCTACGAGCAGTACTTC
J gene: TRBJ2-7; D gene: NA; clone size: NA; V gene: TRBV4-3; CDR3 protein: CASSQVQSGTLLYEQYF; CDR3 DNA: TGCGCCAGCAGCCAAGTCCAGTCCGGGACACTACTTTACGAGCAGTACTTC
J gene: TRBJ1-4; D gene: TRBD1; clone size: NA; V gene: TRBV18; CDR3 protein: CASSPRTGGEKLFF; CDR3 DNA: TGTGCCAGCTCACCTCGGACAGGGGGCGAAAAACTGTTTTTT
J gene: TRBJ1-2; D gene: NA; clone size: NA; V gene: TRBV7-9; CDR3 protein: CASSLAWQNYGYTF; CDR3 DNA: TGTGCCAGCAGCTTAGCCTGGCAGAACTATGGCTACACCTTC
J gene: TRBJ2-2; D gene: TRBD1; clone size: once; V gene: TRBV5-1; CDR3 protein: CASSIQGVRDTGELFF; CDR3 DNA: TGCGCCAGCAGCATACAGGGGGTGCGGGACACCGGGGAGCTGTTTTTT
J gene: TRBJ2-5; D gene: NA; clone size: NA; V gene: TRBV2; CDR3 protein: CASSAGTFQETQYF; CDR3 DNA: TGTGCCAGCAGTGCCGGGACATTCCAAGAGACCCAGTACTTC
J gene: TRBJ1-5; D gene: NA; clone size: NA; V gene: TRBV7-2; CDR3 protein: CASSLVRGQPQHF; CDR3 DNA: TGTGCCAGCAGCTTAGTTCGGGGTCAGCCCCAGCATTTT
J gene: TRBJ2-5; D gene: NA; clone size: NA; V gene: TRBV5-4; CDR3 protein: CASSRGGVEETQYF; CDR3 DNA: TGTGCCAGCAGCCGAGGAGGCGTGGAAGAGACCCAGTACTTC
J gene: TRBJ1-1; D gene: NA; clone size: NA; V gene: TRBV27; CDR3 protein: CASSPEGRWTFLTNTEAFF; CDR3 DNA: TGTGCCAGCAGCCCCGAGGGCAGGTGGACCTTCCTTACGAACACTGAAGCTTTCTTT
J gene: TRBJ2-7; D gene: TRBD1; clone size: NA; V gene: TRBV7-2; CDR3 protein: CASSLAGQGGLEQYF; CDR3 DNA: TGTGCCAGCAGCTTAGCGGGACAGGGGGGGCTCGAGCAGTACTTC
J gene: TRBJ2-3; D gene: TRBD2; clone size: NA; V gene: TRBV4-3; CDR3 protein: CASSQLPRGPSGGRTDTQYF; CDR3 DNA: TGCGCCAGCAGCCAACTCCCCAGAGGACCCAGCGGGGGTCGCACAGATACGCAGTATTTT
J gene: TRBJ1-2; D gene: NA; clone size: NA; V gene: TRBV5-1; CDR3 protein: CASRRQDHYGYTF; CDR3 DNA: TGCGCCAGCAGACGACAGGACCACTATGGCTACACCTTC
J gene: TRBJ1-6; D gene: NA; clone size: few; V gene: TRBV9; CDR3 protein: CASSVMADPEGSPLHF; CDR3 DNA: TGTGCCAGCAGCGTAATGGCGGACCCGGAGGGCTCACCCCTCCACTTT
J gene: TRBJ2-5; D gene: TRBD2; clone size: NA; V gene: TRBV4-2; CDR3 protein: CASSPGTSGVEETQYF; CDR3 DNA: TGTGCCAGCAGCCCTGGGACTAGCGGGGTGGAAGAGACCCAGTACTTC
J gene: TRBJ2-7; D gene: NA; clone size: few; V gene: TRBV9; CDR3 protein: CASSVDPHGGSEQYF; CDR3 DNA: TGTGCCAGCAGCGTAGACCCTCATGGAGGCTCCGAGCAGTACTTC
J gene: TRBJ2-1; D gene: TRBD1; clone size: NA; V gene: TRBV5-1; CDR3 protein: CASRPPGQGYNEQFF; CDR3 DNA: TGCGCCAGCAGACCACCGGGACAGGGTTACAATGAGCAGTTCTTC
J gene: TRBJ2-1; D gene: TRBD1; clone size: once; V gene: TRBV5-1; CDR3 protein: CASSSSDRDYNEQFF; CDR3 DNA: TGCGCCAGCAGCTCCTCGGACAGGGACTACAATGAGCAGTTCTTC
J gene: TRBJ1-1; D gene: TRBD1; clone size: NA; V gene: TRBV7-9; CDR3 protein: CASSAGTGDRNTEAFF; CDR3 DNA: TGTGCCAGCAGCGCAGGGACAGGGGATCGAAACACTGAAGCTTTCTTT
J gene: TRBJ2-6; D gene: TRBD1; clone size: NA; V gene: TRBV18; CDR3 protein: CASSPGQGSSGANVLTF; CDR3 DNA: TGTGCCAGCTCACCCGGACAGGGTAGCTCTGGGGCCAACGTCCTGACTTTC
J gene: TRBJ1-4; D gene: NA; clone size: few; V gene: TRBV29-1; CDR3 protein: CSVEGGGEKLFF; CDR3 DNA: TGCAGCGTGGAGGGTGGGGGTGAAAAACTGTTTTTT
J gene: TRBJ1-6; D gene: NA; clone size: NA; V gene: TRBV25-1; CDR3 protein: CASSADSPYNSLLHF; CDR3 DNA: TGTGCCAGCAGCGCCGACAGCCCCTATAATTCACTCCTCCACTTT
J gene: TRBJ1-4; D gene: TRBD1; clone size: NA; V gene: TRBV9; CDR3 protein: CASSKQGVANEKLFF; CDR3 DNA: TGTGCCAGCAGTAAACAGGGGGTTGCTAATGAAAAACTGTTTTTT
J gene: TRBJ1-1; D gene: NA; clone size: NA; V gene: TRBV7-2; CDR3 protein: CASSLVGGLTEAFF; CDR3 DNA: TGTGCCAGCAGCTTAGTGGGGGGGCTGACGGAAGCTTTCTTT
J gene: TRBJ2-7; D gene: TRBD2; clone size: NA; V gene: TRBV6-5; CDR3 protein: CASVGGSSHEQYF; CDR3 DNA: TGTGCCAGCGTAGGCGGGAGTTCCCACGAGCAGTACTTC
J gene: TRBJ2-5; D gene: NA; clone size: NA; V gene: TRBV13; CDR3 protein: CASSPRPPGQETQYF; CDR3 DNA: TGTGCCAGCAGCCCAAGGCCCCCAGGCCAAGAGACCCAGTACTTC
J gene: TRBJ2-3; D gene: NA; clone size: few; V gene: TRBV6-5; CDR3 protein: CASSSMRRGEQYF; CDR3 DNA: TGTGCCAGCAGTTCAATGAGGCGGGGAGAGCAGTATTTT
J gene: TRBJ1-2; D gene: TRBD1; clone size: NA; V gene: TRBV4-1; CDR3 protein: CASSQGSGDRANYGYTF; CDR3 DNA: TGCGCCAGCAGCCAAGGGTCAGGGGACAGGGCTAACTATGGCTACACCTTC
J gene: TRBJ2-3; D gene: TRBD2; clone size: NA; V gene: TRBV5-4; CDR3 protein: CASSLAVAGGTDTQYF; CDR3 DNA: TGTGCCAGCAGCTTGGCCGTAGCGGGGGGGACAGATACGCAGTATTTT
J gene: TRBJ2-3; D gene: TRBD2; clone size: NA; V gene: TRBV6-6; CDR3 protein: CASSTTSSTYNTQYF; CDR3 DNA: TGTGCCAGCAGTACGACTAGCTCAACCTACAATACGCAGTATTTT
J gene: TRBJ1-4; D gene: TRBD1; clone size: NA; V gene: TRBV7-9; CDR3 protein: CASSSGTGVHEKLFF; CDR3 DNA: TGTGCCAGCAGCTCAGGGACAGGGGTACATGAAAAACTGTTTTTT
J gene: TRBJ1-2; D gene: NA; clone size: few; V gene: TRBV19; CDR3 protein: CASVREREGYGYTF; CDR3 DNA: TGTGCCAGTGTCCGAGAGAGGGAAGGCTATGGCTACACCTTC
J gene: TRBJ2-7; D gene: NA; clone size: NA; V gene: TRBV6-1; CDR3 protein: CASSEDEESRGEQYF; CDR3 DNA: TGTGCCAGCAGTGAAGATGAGGAGAGTCGGGGAGAGCAGTACTTC
J gene: TRBJ1-5; D gene: NA; clone size: few; V gene: TRBV7-2; CDR3 protein: CASSLRGGGTPQHF; CDR3 DNA: TGTGCCAGCAGCTTAAGGGGAGGGGGTACGCCCCAGCATTTT
J gene: TRBJ1-1; D gene: NA; clone size: NA; V gene: TRBV6-1; CDR3 protein: CASSGTQTEAFF; CDR3 DNA: TGTGCCAGCAGCGGGACACAGACTGAAGCTTTCTTT
J gene: TRBJ1-1; D gene: NA; clone size: NA; V gene: TRBV7-3; CDR3 protein: CASSLTGGATEAFF; CDR3 DNA: TGTGCCAGCAGCTTAACTGGGGGGGCCACTGAAGCTTTCTTT
J gene: TRBJ2-5; D gene: TRBD1; clone size: once; V gene: TRBV28; CDR3 protein: CASRQGASQETQYF; CDR3 DNA: TGTGCCAGCAGGCAGGGGGCTTCCCAAGAGACCCAGTACTTC
J gene: TRBJ2-7; D gene: NA; clone size: NA; V gene: TRBV14; CDR3 protein: CASSQDHYEQYF; CDR3 DNA: TGTGCCAGCAGCCAAGATCATTACGAGCAGTACTTC
J gene: TRBJ1-2; D gene: NA; clone size: NA; V gene: TRBV5-1; CDR3 protein: CASSLRTANYGYTF; CDR3 DNA: TGCGCCAGCAGCTTACGGACAGCTAACTATGGCTACACCTTC
J gene: TRBJ2-4; D gene: TRBD2; clone size: few; V gene: TRBV7-2; CDR3 protein: CASSLQRGGRDIQYF; CDR3 DNA: TGTGCCAGCAGCCTACAACGGGGGGGGCGGGACATTCAGTACTTC
J gene: TRBJ2-3; D gene: NA; clone size: NA; V gene: TRBV2; CDR3 protein: CASRADRISTDTQYF; CDR3 DNA: TGTGCCAGCAGAGCCGACAGGATTAGCACAGATACGCAGTATTTT
J gene: TRBJ1-1; D gene: NA; clone size: NA; V gene: TRBV19; CDR3 protein: CASSTWNTEAFF; CDR3 DNA: TGTGCCAGTAGTACGTGGAACACTGAAGCTTTCTTT
J gene: TRBJ1-6; D gene: NA; clone size: NA; V gene: TRBV7-8; CDR3 protein: CASSRARGPLHF; CDR3 DNA: TGTGCCAGCAGCAGGGCTAGGGGACCCCTCCACTTT
J gene: TRBJ2-7; D gene: NA; clone size: few; V gene: TRBV11-2; CDR3 protein: CASSLKTGFYEQYF; CDR3 DNA: TGTGCCAGCAGCTTAAAGACCGGGTTCTACGAGCAGTACTTC
J gene: TRBJ2-7; D gene: NA; clone size: NA; V gene: TRBV4-2; CDR3 protein: CASSPGSSSYEQYF; CDR3 DNA: TGTGCCAGCAGCCCCGGGTCCAGCTCCTACGAGCAGTACTTC
J gene: TRBJ2-1; D gene: TRBD2; clone size: NA; V gene: TRBV14; CDR3 protein: CASSPLGGDEQFF; CDR3 DNA: TGTGCCAGCAGCCCCCTGGGAGGGGATGAGCAGTTCTTC
J gene: TRBJ2-1; D gene: TRBD1; clone size: NA; V gene: TRBV4-3; CDR3 protein: CASSLWTGWDNEQFF; CDR3 DNA: TGCGCCAGCAGCCTCTGGACAGGTTGGGACAATGAGCAGTTCTTC